These T cell receptor beta chains were read from a single sample in a study of technical replicates of blood from a handful of donors. TCRdb's copy holds only in-frame clones and misses some; the assay was immunoSEQ multiplex PCR. This repertoire shows around 60,000 clones, 75% to 90% found once; its top ten account for over 4.5%. Sequenced input: PBMCs. Receptor source: a human donor in good health. Some clones in this sample may be carry-over from other donors' samples. Both conserved end residues are part of each CDR3. Each record gives: clone size, J gene, V gene, D gene, CDR3 protein, CDR3 DNA. A D gene is named only where the DNA matches it firmly. For some rows the clone size is stated as once, few or many, or as a class when expanded; others skip it.

once,TRBJ2-5,TRBV11-3,TRBD2,CASSLGTKGTQYF,TGTGCCAGCAGCCTCGGGACTAAAGGGACCCAGTACTTC
NA,TRBJ2-5,TRBV9,TRBD1,CASSEQGSGTQYF,TGTGCCAGCAGCGAACAGGGGAGTGGGACCCAGTACTTC
NA,TRBJ2-5,TRBV6-1,TRBD2,CASSEEPGTSGVLGETQYF,TGTGCCAGCAGTGAAGAACCTGGGACTAGCGGGGTCTTAGGGGAGACCCAGTACTTC
NA,TRBJ2-2,TRBV5-1,NA,CASSLDGNTGELFF,TGCGCCAGCAGCTTGGACGGGAACACCGGGGAGCTGTTTTTT
NA,TRBJ2-7,TRBV9,NA,CASSATEGYEQYF,TGTGCCAGCAGCGCCACCGAGGGCTACGAGCAGTACTTC
NA,TRBJ2-7,TRBV5-6,NA,CASSSPRGYEQYF,TGTGCCAGCAGCTCCCCGCGGGGATACGAGCAGTACTTC
NA,TRBJ2-1,TRBV7-2,TRBD2,CASSQTSGRVNEQFF,TGTGCCAGCAGCCAGACTAGCGGGAGGGTCAATGAGCAGTTCTTC
NA,TRBJ1-5,TRBV27,TRBD1,CASSRGQGAEQPQHF,TGTGCCAGCAGCCGGGGACAGGGGGCAGAACAGCCCCAGCATTTT
NA,TRBJ2-7,TRBV25-1,TRBD1,CASSHGQGRYEQYF,TGTGCCAGCAGTCACGGACAGGGGAGGTACGAGCAGTACTTC
NA,TRBJ2-1,TRBV5-1,TRBD1,CASSQYQQGAYENEQFF,TGCGCCAGCAGCCAATATCAACAGGGGGCGTATGAGAATGAGCAGTTCTTC
NA,TRBJ2-2,TRBV9,TRBD2,CASSVSGRAGELFF,TGTGCCAGCAGCGTATCCGGGAGGGCCGGGGAGCTGTTTTTT
NA,TRBJ2-2,TRBV5-1,TRBD2,CASSPGTSASDTGELFF,TGCGCCAGCAGCCCCGGGACTAGCGCCTCGGACACCGGGGAGCTGTTTTTT
NA,TRBJ2-3,TRBV7-8,NA,CASSLVPTGDTQYF,TGTGCCAGCAGCTTAGTTCCAACAGGAGATACGCAGTATTTT
NA,TRBJ1-5,TRBV7-2,NA,CASSLDPGGNQPQHF,TGTGCCAGCAGCTTAGATCCCGGGGGCAATCAGCCCCAGCATTTT
NA,TRBJ1-5,TRBV19,NA,CASSIQGHQPQHF,TGTGCCAGTAGTATCCAGGGTCATCAGCCCCAGCATTTT
NA,TRBJ1-1,TRBV18,NA,CASSGGQIQNTEAFF,TGTGCCAGCTCAGGCGGACAAATACAGAACACTGAAGCTTTCTTT
NA,TRBJ2-5,TRBV4-3,TRBD2,CASSRVLSGGETQYF,TGCGCCAGCAGCCGCGTACTCAGCGGGGGGGAGACCCAGTACTTC
NA,TRBJ2-7,TRBV7-9,NA,CASSDSNLGRRVEQYF,TGTGCCAGCAGCGACAGTAACCTGGGGCGGAGGGTCGAGCAGTACTTC
few,TRBJ2-2,TRBV4-1,TRBD2,CASSAPGLVYSGELFF,TGCGCCAGCAGCGCTCCGGGACTAGTCTATTCCGGGGAGCTGTTTTTT
once,TRBJ2-6,TRBV7-3,NA,CASSLGQPGANVLTF,TGTGCCAGCAGCCTTGGACAACCTGGGGCCAACGTCCTGACTTTC
NA,TRBJ2-7,TRBV9,TRBD1,CASSLGTGTYEQYF,TGTGCCAGCAGCCTCGGGACAGGTACCTACGAGCAGTACTTC
NA,TRBJ1-6,TRBV7-3,TRBD1,CASSLDRGNSPLHF,TGTGCCAGCAGCTTAGACAGGGGAAATTCACCCCTCCACTTT
NA,TRBJ1-5,TRBV19,NA,CASSLPGQPNGPQHF,TGTGCCAGTAGTCTCCCAGGACAGCCAAATGGGCCCCAGCATTTT
NA,TRBJ1-2,TRBV5-1,NA,CASSPDGGGRNGYTF,TGCGCCAGCAGCCCGGATGGGGGAGGCCGGAATGGCTACACCTTC
NA,TRBJ1-1,TRBV5-8,TRBD1,CASRRDRGRSDTEAFF,TGTGCCAGCAGGAGGGACAGGGGGCGATCGGACACTGAAGCTTTCTTT
once,TRBJ2-7,TRBV2,TRBD1,CASSRRGRSDEQYF,TGTGCCAGCAGTCGCAGGGGGCGATCTGACGAGCAGTACTTC
NA,TRBJ2-1,TRBV7-9,NA,CASSNFNEQFF,TGTGCCAGCAGCAACTTCAATGAGCAGTTCTTC
NA,TRBJ1-3,TRBV11-2,NA,CASSFARQGNTIYF,TGTGCCAGCAGCTTCGCGCGGCAAGGAAACACCATATATTTT
NA,TRBJ2-3,TRBV6-5,TRBD1,CASSPTGGYTDTQYF,TGTGCCAGCAGCCCCACAGGGGGGTACACAGATACGCAGTATTTT
NA,TRBJ2-2,TRBV13,NA,CASSLEGDVTGELFF,TGTGCCAGCAGCTTAGAAGGAGACGTTACCGGGGAGCTGTTTTTT
NA,TRBJ2-1,TRBV7-9,NA,CASSSLVAEQFF,TGTGCCAGCAGCTCCCTAGTAGCCGAGCAGTTCTTC
NA,TRBJ2-4,TRBV23-1,NA,CASSPVTKNIQYF,TGCGCCAGCAGTCCAGTGACCAAAAACATTCAGTACTTC
NA,TRBJ1-1,TRBV11-2,NA,CASSFGGGRTEAFF,TGTGCCAGCAGCTTTGGCGGGGGAAGGACTGAAGCTTTCTTT
once,TRBJ2-7,TRBV9,TRBD1,CASSAGQGGIYEQYF,TGTGCCAGCAGCGCGGGACAGGGGGGGATTTACGAGCAGTACTTC
NA,TRBJ1-5,TRBV5-1,TRBD1,CASSLGTGGDQPQHF,TGCGCCAGCAGCTTGGGGACAGGGGGCGATCAGCCCCAGCATTTT
NA,TRBJ2-1,TRBV9,NA,CASSVDPSGWGMGNEQFF,TGTGCCAGCAGCGTAGATCCCAGCGGGTGGGGTATGGGCAATGAGCAGTTCTTC
NA,TRBJ1-6,TRBV30,NA,CAWSVSTGLNSPLHF,TGTGCCTGGAGTGTATCCACGGGACTCAATTCACCCCTCCACTTT
once,TRBJ2-7,TRBV18,NA,CASSLVSPNEQYF,TGTGCCAGCTCACTGGTTAGCCCCAACGAGCAGTACTTC
NA,TRBJ1-1,TRBV6-5,TRBD1,CASSSMYRGDEAFF,TGTGCCAGCAGTTCTATGTACAGGGGTGATGAAGCTTTCTTT
once,TRBJ2-5,TRBV7-2,TRBD1,CASSLVIGQGILTQYF,TGTGCCAGCAGCTTAGTAATAGGACAGGGAATTTTGACCCAGTACTTC
NA,TRBJ2-5,TRBV7-3,NA,CASSSIGGIQETQYF,TGTGCCAGCAGCTCAATTGGGGGGATCCAAGAGACCCAGTACTTC
few,TRBJ1-1,TRBV14,NA,CASSAGWNTEAFF,TGTGCCAGCAGTGCAGGGTGGAACACTGAAGCTTTCTTT
medium-sized,TRBJ2-7,TRBV4-2,NA,CASSQVLYSLSYPEQYF,TGTGCCAGCAGCCAAGTGTTGTACTCGTTGAGTTATCCCGAGCAGTACTTC
NA,TRBJ2-5,TRBV6-5,TRBD2,CASSYRGLAAQYF,TGTGCCAGCAGTTACAGGGGACTAGCCGCCCAGTACTTC
NA,TRBJ2-7,TRBV18,NA,CASSPTENSEQYF,TGTGCCAGCTCCCCGACAGAGAACTCCGAGCAGTACTTC
NA,TRBJ2-1,TRBV5-4,TRBD2,CASSQGLADEQFF,TGTGCCAGCAGCCAAGGACTAGCGGACGAGCAGTTCTTC
NA,TRBJ2-2,TRBV10-3,TRBD2,CAISERELAGAQGSGELFF,TGTGCCATCAGTGAAAGGGAACTAGCGGGAGCCCAGGGCTCCGGGGAGCTGTTTTTT
NA,TRBJ2-4,TRBV19,NA,CASSVDRLAKNIQYF,TGTGCCAGTAGTGTCGACAGACTAGCCAAAAACATTCAGTACTTC
NA,TRBJ2-7,TRBV11-2,TRBD1,CASNRDRDYEQYF,TGTGCCAGCAACCGGGACAGGGACTACGAGCAGTACTTC
NA,TRBJ2-5,TRBV7-3,NA,CASSLSGTPGETQYF,TGTGCCAGCAGCTTATCTGGCACCCCCGGGGAGACCCAGTACTTC
NA,TRBJ2-2,TRBV4-1,TRBD1,CASSQDTGTGVTGELFF,TGCGCCAGCAGCCAAGATACGGGGACAGGGGTCACCGGGGAGCTGTTTTTT
NA,TRBJ2-3,TRBV7-2,NA,CASRNSWGRSITDTQYF,TGTGCCAGCAGGAATTCTTGGGGGAGGTCTATTACAGATACGCAGTATTTT
NA,TRBJ2-7,TRBV6-1,TRBD2,CASSVQLAGSTYEQYF,TGTGCCAGCAGTGTCCAACTAGCGGGATCCACCTACGAGCAGTACTTC
NA,TRBJ1-3,TRBV5-1,NA,CASSLDLSGNTIYF,TGCGCCAGCAGCTTGGATCTATCTGGAAACACCATATATTTT
NA,TRBJ1-1,TRBV27,NA,CASSLQGGTEAFF,TGTGCCAGCAGTTTACAGGGAGGGACTGAAGCTTTCTTT
NA,TRBJ2-5,TRBV4-1,TRBD2,CASSQEGLAGVETQYF,TGCGCCAGCAGCCAAGAGGGACTAGCGGGGGTAGAGACCCAGTACTTC